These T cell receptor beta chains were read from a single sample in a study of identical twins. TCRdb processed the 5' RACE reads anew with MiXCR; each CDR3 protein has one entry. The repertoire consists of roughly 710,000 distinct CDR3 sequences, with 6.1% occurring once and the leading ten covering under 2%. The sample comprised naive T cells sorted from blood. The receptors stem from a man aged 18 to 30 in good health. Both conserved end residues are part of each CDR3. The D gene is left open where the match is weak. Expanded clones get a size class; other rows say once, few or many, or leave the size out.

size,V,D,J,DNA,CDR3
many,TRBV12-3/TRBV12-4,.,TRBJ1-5,TGTGCCAGCAGTCCCGTCGAAGGGCAGCCCCAGCATTTT,CASSPVEGQPQHF
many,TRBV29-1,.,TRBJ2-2,TGCAGCGTTGAGGAGAGTCGTTATTCGAACACCGGGGAGCTGTTTTTT,CSVEESRYSNTGELFF
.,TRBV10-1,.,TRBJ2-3,TGCCTCTCCGGCACAGATACGCAGTATTTT,CLSGTDTQYF
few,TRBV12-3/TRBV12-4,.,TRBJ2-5,TGTGCCAGCAGGCTAATACAGGGTTCCCAAGAGACCCAGTACTTC,CASRLIQGSQETQYF
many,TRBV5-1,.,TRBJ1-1,TGCGCCAGCAGATCCGCTCCGGAGAACACTGAAGCTTTCTTT,CASRSAPENTEAFF
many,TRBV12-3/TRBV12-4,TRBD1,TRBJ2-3,TGTGCCAGCCCCCCCTCCCCGGGACAGGTCACAGATACGCAGTATTTT,CASPPSPGQVTDTQYF
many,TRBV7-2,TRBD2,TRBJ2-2,TGTGCCAGCAGCTTAGCCGGGACTACCATGAACACCGGGGAGCTGTTTTTT,CASSLAGTTMNTGELFF
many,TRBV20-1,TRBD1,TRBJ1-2,TGCAGTGCTAGAGATGGGAGACAGGGGTTCCTAAATAGCTATGGCTACACCTTC,CSARDGRQGFLNSYGYTF
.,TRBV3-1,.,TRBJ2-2,TGTGCCAGCAGGACTACCCGACAGTCGAACACCGGGGAGCTGTTTTTT,CASRTTRQSNTGELFF
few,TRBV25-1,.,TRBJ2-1,TGTGCCAGCAGTGAATGGGGCAGCAAAAATGAGCAGTTCTTC,CASSEWGSKNEQFF
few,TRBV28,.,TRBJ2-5,TGTGCCAGCAGCGTCCTGACTGTAGAGACCCAGTACTTC,CASSVLTVETQYF
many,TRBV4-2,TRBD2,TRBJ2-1,TGTGCCAGCAGCCAAGATGGGACTAGCGGGCGTGAGCAGTTCTTC,CASSQDGTSGREQFF
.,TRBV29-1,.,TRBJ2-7,TGCAGCGTTGTGGGCAGGGTGGGCGAGCAGTACTTC,CSVVGRVGEQYF
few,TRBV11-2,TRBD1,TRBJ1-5,TGTGCCAGCAGCTTAGTACCCTGGGCAGGGGGCAGTCAGCCCCAGCATTTT,CASSLVPWAGGSQPQHF
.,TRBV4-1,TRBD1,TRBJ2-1,TGCGCCAGCAGCCCCCCTAGGGGGCGGCCGTTCTTC,CASSPPRGRPFF
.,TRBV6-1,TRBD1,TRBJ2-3,TGTGCCAGCAGAGGGACAGACTACACAGATACGCAGTATTTT,CASRGTDYTDTQYF
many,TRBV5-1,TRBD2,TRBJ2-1,TGCGCCAGCAGCTTGGAAGGGGCTAGCGGCTCCTACAATGAGCAGTTCTTC,CASSLEGASGSYNEQFF
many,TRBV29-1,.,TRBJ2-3,TGCAGCGTTGTTGTCACAGATACGCAGTATTTT,CSVVVTDTQYF
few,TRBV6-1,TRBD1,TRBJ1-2,TGTGCCAGCAGTCTGGCAGGGGGCTTCTATGGCTACACCTTC,CASSLAGGFYGYTF
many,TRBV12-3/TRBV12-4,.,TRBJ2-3,TGTGCCAGCAGTTTTAGACAGATCGATACGCAGTATTTT,CASSFRQIDTQYF
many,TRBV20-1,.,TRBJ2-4,TGCAGTGCCGACACCATACTTTTGTTAGCCAAAAACATTCAGTACTTC,CSADTILLLAKNIQYF
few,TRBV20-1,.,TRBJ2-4,TGCAGTGCTGCACTTACCGGGACGGAAAACATTCAGTACTTC,CSAALTGTENIQYF
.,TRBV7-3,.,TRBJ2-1,TGTGCCAGCAGCTCAATTAATGGAAATGAGCAGTTCTTC,CASSSINGNEQFF
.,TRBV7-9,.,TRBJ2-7,TGTGCCAGCAGCTTAAGGTCCGCAGGCGAGCAGTACTTC,CASSLRSAGEQYF
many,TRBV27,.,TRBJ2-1,TGTGCCAGCAGTTTAGACAGGCTCTCCTACAATGAGCAGTTCTTC,CASSLDRLSYNEQFF
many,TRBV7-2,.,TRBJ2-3,TGTGCCAGCAGCACCACGTCTAGCATCGCGCAGTATTTT,CASSTTSSIAQYF
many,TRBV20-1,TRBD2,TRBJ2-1,TGCAGTGCTAGAGATTGGCTAGCGGGATCCGTCTACAATGAGCAGTTCTTC,CSARDWLAGSVYNEQFF
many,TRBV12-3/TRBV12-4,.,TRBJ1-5,TGTGCCAGCAGTTTCGGGCAGCATAGCAATCAGCCCCAGCATTTT,CASSFGQHSNQPQHF
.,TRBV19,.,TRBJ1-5,TGTGCCAGTAGTATAGCAGGGAAGAGCAATCAGCCCCAGCATTTT,CASSIAGKSNQPQHF